The subject of this entry is one T cell receptor (beta chain). What antigen it recognizes has not been identified. Base qualities are missing; no much larger clone stands one base away. The data were obtained in a study of T cell changes during pregnancy in multiple sclerosis (dated 2019 in TCRdb). Regarding the study in general: In women with multiple sclerosis, the researchers looked at how the T cell repertoire shifted as pregnancy progressed.

The CDR1 and CDR2 encoded by the germline V gene are MNHNS and SASEGT. Trimming removed 6 bases from V and 7 bases from J; the gene matches leave 11 bases unexplained. There are 15 amino acids in the CDR3, from cysteine to phenylalanine inclusive. Left in the record is the CDR3 DNA by itself, 45 bases read in frame from the first base. The protocol used for the library was the immunoSEQ multiplex PCR assay. The source is immuneACCESS, and TCRdb retained only in-frame sequences with V and J called. Part of the clones is not carried over; for the studies checked, unresolved V genes explain less than half of this, and the remainder is unexplained. The sample table lists some 27,000 clones, roughly nine tenths of them with a count of one. The ten largest clonotypes hold around 0.8% of the sample.

Recombination connected TRBV6-1 to TRBJ2-4, with 8 bases matching TRBD2. This receptor was taken from a female donor with multiple sclerosis, enrolled in a pregnancy study. The specimen comprised CD4+ T cells from peripheral blood mononuclear cells, sampled in the second trimester of pregnancy. The CDR3 corresponds to CASSPTTAGGNIQYF. DNA sequence: TGTGCCAGCAGCCCTACGACTGCGGGAGGCAACATTCAGTACTTC.